The 29 T cell receptor beta chains given below trace back to one sample, sequenced in a study of monozygotic twins with inflammatory bowel disease. From its re-call of the 5' RACE reads, TCRdb lists each CDR3 protein once, without DNA. The table lists around 370,000 distinct CDR3 sequences. Sequencing used blood. The receptors were gathered from a human donor with ulcerative colitis or Crohn's disease, or a healthy co-twin of an affected twin (not recorded which).

The chain carries TRBV19 and TRBJ2-1. The CDR3 is 13 residues long. The germline V gene encodes CDR1 LNHDA and CDR2 SQIVND (reference sequence). CDR3 in amino acids: CASNSGVGDEQFF.

V and J are TRBV9 and TRBJ2-5; as DNA is missing, the TRBD1 call by TCRdb cannot be tested. CDR1 is SGDLS and CDR2 is YYNGEE in the germline V gene. This CDR3 is built from 16 residues. CDR3 loop: CASSPHPDGYQETQYF. The entire variable domain, with the rest obtained from reference TRBV9 and TRBJ2-5, is as follows: DSGVTQTPKHLITATGQRVTLRCSPRSGDLSVYWYQQSLDQGLQFLIQYYNGEERAKGNILERFSAQQFPDLHSELNLSSLELGDSALYFCASSPHPDGYQETQYFGPGTRLLVL.

The V gene is TRBV20-1, the J gene TRBJ1-1; TCRdb's D call of TRBD1 is untestable without DNA. This CDR3 contains 13 residues. The V gene's germline CDR1 is DFQATT and CDR2 SNEGSKA (reference sequence). CDR3 sequence: CSVGTGGLTEAFF.

The chain has TRBV27 and TRBJ2-7; the TCRdb D gene call, TRBD1, has no DNA to confirm it. CDR1 and CDR2 (germline): MNHEY, SMNVEV (reference sequence). The CDR3 has 16 residues. The CDR3 region is CASTYKTGPGSYEQYF.

This chain uses TRBV6-5 with TRBJ2-1; TCRdb indicates TRBD2, and absent DNA this call remains unverified. There are 16 residues in the CDR3. CDR1 MNHEY and CDR2 SVGAGI come from the germline V gene. The CDR3 reads CASSLRAGLSYNEQFF.

This chain links TRBV18 with TRBJ2-5; the D call of TRBD1 rests on TCRdb alone, since no DNA is present to check it. This CDR3 spans 13 amino acids. The germline V gene has CDR1 KGHSH and CDR2 LQKENI. The chain's CDR3 is CASSGQVQETQYF.

The chain links TRBV12-3 or TRBV12-4 to TRBJ2-3. CDR3 length equals 14 residues. CDR3 region: CASSLTYGTDTQYF.

The V gene is TRBV4-1, the J gene TRBJ2-7; TCRdb's assignment of TRBD1 cannot be checked, as there is no DNA. Germline V gene data show CDR1 as MGHRA and CDR2 as YSYEKL. The CDR3 spans 15 residues. The CDR3 protein is CASSQRTGSTYEQYF.

The rearrangement joins TRBV4-3 to TRBJ1-6; the D call of TRBD1 rests on TCRdb alone, since no DNA is present to check it. The CDR3 contains 17 residues. Germline-derived CDR1 and CDR2 are LGHNA and YSLEER. CDR3 region: CASSQDFGQGHRSPLHF.

This chain links TRBV20-1 with TRBJ1-2; TCRdb designates TRBD1, a call that cannot be tested without DNA. The CDR3 has 13 amino acids. Germline V lookup: CDR1 DFQATT, CDR2 SNEGSKA (reference sequence). CDR3 region: CSAGQTLKGGYTF.

The gene calls are TRBV7-3 and TRBJ2-7; TCRdb proposes TRBD1, but this gene call is untestable without DNA. There are 15 residues in the CDR3. The germline V gene encodes CDR1 SGHTA and CDR2 FQGTGA. Here the CDR3 reads CASSPRAAGQKEQYF.

The V gene is TRBV7-2, the J gene TRBJ2-3. CDR1 and CDR2 from the germline V gene are SGHTA and FQGNSA. CDR3 length: 12 residues. The CDR3 region is CASSLNPDTQYF.

This chain uses TRBV20-1 with TRBJ2-1; absent DNA, TCRdb's TRBD2 call cannot be checked. The germline gives CDR1 DFQATT, CDR2 SNEGSKA (reference sequence). The CDR3 is 15 residues long. The CDR3 sequence: CSAREGVAGYNEQFF.

The J gene is TRBJ2-1, the V gene TRBV29-1. Germline V gene sequence: CDR1 SQVTM, CDR2 ANQGSEA. The CDR3 extends over 12 amino acids. The CDR3 is CSVFGGDNEQFF.

This chain uses TRBV4-1 with TRBJ2-2; TCRdb names TRBD1, which stays unverified in the absence of DNA. The CDR3 consists of 18 residues. The germline V gene encodes CDR1 MGHRA and CDR2 YSYEKL. The CDR3 loop is CASSQGGQGARNTGELFF.

V gene TRBV20-1 combines with J gene TRBJ2-7; TCRdb proposes TRBD1, but this gene call is untestable without DNA. The CDR3 is 16 amino acids. Germline V CDR1 and CDR2: DFQATT, SNEGSKA (reference sequence). This chain's CDR3 is CSARDPRTGGSYEQYF.

The chain links TRBV15 to TRBJ2-2. Germline V gene lookup returns CDR1 LNHNV and CDR2 YYDKDF (reference sequence). The CDR3 is 13 amino acids. CDR3: CATSRYQTGELFF.

The chain is built from TRBV6-5 and TRBJ1-3. The germline gives CDR1 MNHEY, CDR2 SVGAGI. The length of the CDR3 is 15 residues. The chain's CDR3 is CASSYADSSGNTIYF.

The chain combines TRBV18 with TRBJ2-1; without DNA, the TCRdb call of TRBD1 cannot be checked. The germline CDR1 and CDR2 sequences are KGHSH and LQKENI. The CDR3 length is 15 residues. CDR3 in amino acids: CASSPQTGDYNEQFF.

The CDR3 loop is CASSRPGLGGNIQYF. The gene calls are TRBV18 and TRBJ2-4; TCRdb selects TRBD2, and the lack of DNA leaves this call unchecked. The CDR3 covers 15 residues. Germline CDR1 reads KGHSH; CDR2 reads LQKENI.

The J gene is TRBJ1-1, the V gene TRBV7-2; the D gene TCRdb calls, TRBD1, cannot be checked with no DNA. Germline V lookup: CDR1 SGHTA, CDR2 FQGNSA. The CDR3 covers 15 residues. This CDR3 reads CASSSGQVGDTEAFF.

The V call is TRBV7-9, the J call TRBJ2-7; the TRBD1 assignment by TCRdb is unverifiable without DNA. Germline loops: CDR1 SEHNR, CDR2 FQNEAQ (reference sequence). CDR3 length: 17 amino acids. The chain's CDR3 is CASSLPFAGQGGYEQYF.

J is TRBJ2-1 and V is TRBV11-2; TCRdb reports TRBD2, a call that lacks DNA to check it against. Germline CDR1 is SGHAT and CDR2 is FQNNGV. The CDR3 has 17 amino acids. The CDR3 region is CASTGLAGGRAYNEQFF. The entire variable domain, with the rest obtained from reference TRBV11-2 and TRBJ2-1, is as follows: EAGVAQSPRYKIIEKRQSVAFWCNPISGHATLYWYQQILGQGPKLLIQFQNNGVVDDSQLPKDRFSAERLKGVDSTLKIQPAKLEDSAVYLCASTGLAGGRAYNEQFFGPGTRLTVL.

The V gene is TRBV5-5, the J gene TRBJ2-4; there is no DNA to check the TCRdb D call of TRBD2. This CDR3 comprises 14 residues. In germline, CDR1 is SGHKS, CDR2 YYEKEE (reference sequence). CDR3: CASSRGAPQGIQYF.

The chain links TRBV5-1 to TRBJ2-3; TCRdb proposes TRBD2, but this gene call is untestable without DNA. This CDR3 has 17 residues. The V gene's germline CDR1 is SGHRS and CDR2 YFSETQ. CDR3 sequence reads: CASRQGQGGSGTDTQYF. Full variable domain (remainder filled in from reference TRBV5-1 and TRBJ2-3): KAGVTQTPRYLIKTRGQQVTLSCSPISGHRSVSWYQQTPGQGLQFLFEYFSETQRNKGNFPGRFSGRQFSNSRSEMNVSTLELGDSALYLCASRQGQGGSGTDTQYFGPGTRLTVL.

The V call is TRBV9, the J call TRBJ2-1. In germline, CDR1 is SGDLS, CDR2 YYNGEE. There are 15 residues in the CDR3. CDR3 in amino acids: CASSVRGSSYNEQFF.

The V call is TRBV6-1, the J call TRBJ1-2. CDR3 length: 15 amino acids. Germline CDR1 reads MNHNS; CDR2 reads SASEGT. The CDR3 loop is CASSMAGRANYGYTF.

The chain uses TRBV18 and TRBJ2-1; TCRdb's D call of TRBD1 is untestable without DNA. Per germline, CDR1 KGHSH and CDR2 LQKENI. The CDR3 runs to 11 residues. The chain's CDR3 is CAGLAGNEQFF.

The J gene is TRBJ1-2, the V gene TRBV28; TCRdb indicates TRBD1, and absent DNA this call remains unverified. This CDR3 comprises 13 residues. Germline values: CDR1 MDHEN, CDR2 SYDVKM. The CDR3 spells CASRPGQNYGYTF.